A single T cell receptor (beta chain) is shown here with its context. Its specific antigen is unknown. Per-base qualities were not stored, and no clone one base away is much larger. At diagnosis, tumor, uninvolved tumor-adjacent lung and peripheral blood were collected and then preserved as a mix of FFPE and fresh-frozen material. For TCR repertoire profiling, blood samples were analyzed in the form of peripheral blood mononuclear cells. The CDR1 and CDR2 encoded by the germline V gene are SNHLY and FYNNEI. The cysteine opens and the phenylalanine closes a CDR3 of 16 amino acids. The DNA shown is the 48-base CDR3, in frame from base 1. Trimming accounts for 6 bases at V and 0 bases at J, while the number of junction bases matched to no gene is 6. This record comes from a study of T cells in localized non-small cell lung cancer (dated by TCRdb to the early 2020s). Study-level background: Comparing tumors with uninvolved tumor-adjacent lungs, the study looked at the T cell repertoires of 200 to 250 patients with early-stage NSCLC. A mean age of about 66 years was recorded for the NSCLC patients, of whom some 130 were male and more than 85 were female. The cohort consisted of 200 to 300 treatment-naive NSCLC patients whose localized lung tumors had been resected. What the research found in general, with its limitations: A median of around 50 of the top 100 tumor clones turned up in the paired uninvolved adjacent lung, and 25 to 35 of those clones also ranked among the top 100 of that same adjacent lung. Because of the exploratory design, TCR variables were selected using unadjusted p-values without false-discovery rate correction. Because multi-region tumor sequencing was not performed, intratumor heterogeneity could not be ruled out. Longer overall survival was associated with higher T cell density in blood, whereas shorter survival was associated with higher clonality in adjacent lung. Uninvolved tumor-adjacent lung showed the highest T cell clonality, higher than tumor, which suggests more focused antigenic responses in the uninvolved tumor-adjacent lung.

TCR beta CDR3 regions were sequenced from DNA using the immunoSEQ Assay. For the original study's pipeline: To compute T cell density, TCR beta template counts were normalized to usable DNA, which was estimated by amplifying housekeeping genes. Richness was estimated with the preseqR package, extrapolating to 400,000 templates for PBMC samples and 120,000 templates for tissue samples. Clonality was calculated as one minus Pielou's evenness. Tissue-enriched TCRs were identified through differential abundance testing performed on productive amino-acid clonotypes, with a minimum total count of 5 and an alpha of 0.1. The Jaccard Index and the Morisita Overlap Index were used to quantify repertoire overlap between compartments. TCR beta CDR3s were clustered by GLIPH together with public tetramer-defined viral CDR3s, and at least three viral sequences plus V-gene enrichment were required for viral motifs. TCRdb obtained this table from immuneACCESS and retained in-frame rearrangements with V and J assigned. These tables miss some clones; where compared with another copy, unresolved V genes account for less than half of the shortfall, and the remainder is unexplained. V and J calls and clone size follow that table, whereas D and trimming were derived from the DNA. In this sample the table shows 58,000 or so clones, 90% of which occur a single time. The top ten constitute approximately 2% of the sample.

This clonotype originated in a woman aged 35 to 75 with stage I lung adenocarcinoma. Sequencing was performed on peripheral blood, taken before any cancer treatment. The chain employs TRBV2 and TRBJ2-2, and 8 junctional nucleotides match TRBD1. The encoded CDR3 is CASRPWTGSNTGELFF. The bases read TGTGCCAGCAGGCCGTGGACAGGGTCGAACACCGGGGAGCTGTTTTTT.